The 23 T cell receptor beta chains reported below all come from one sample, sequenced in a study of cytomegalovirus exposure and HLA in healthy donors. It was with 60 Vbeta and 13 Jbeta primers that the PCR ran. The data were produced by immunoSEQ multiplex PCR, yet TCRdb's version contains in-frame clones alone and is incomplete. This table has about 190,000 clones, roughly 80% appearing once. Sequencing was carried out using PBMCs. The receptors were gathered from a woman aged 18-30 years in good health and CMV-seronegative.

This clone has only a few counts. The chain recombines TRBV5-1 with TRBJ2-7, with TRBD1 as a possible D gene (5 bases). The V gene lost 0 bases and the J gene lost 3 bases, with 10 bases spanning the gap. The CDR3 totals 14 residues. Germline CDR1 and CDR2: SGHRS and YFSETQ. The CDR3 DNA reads TGCGCCAGCAGCTTGGGGACAATTCGCTACGAGCAGTACTTC. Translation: CASSLGTIRYEQYF.

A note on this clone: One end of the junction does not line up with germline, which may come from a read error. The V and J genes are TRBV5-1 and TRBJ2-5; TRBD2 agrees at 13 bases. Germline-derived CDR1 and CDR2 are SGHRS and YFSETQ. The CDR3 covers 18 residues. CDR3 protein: CASSPGLAGSPEQEPQYF. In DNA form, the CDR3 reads TGCGCCAGCAGCCCGGGACTAGCGGGAAGTCCTGAACAAGAGCCCCAGTACTTC.

Here the CDR3 reads CSVVQGTYEQYF. Here the CDR3 DNA reads TGCAGCGTTGTACAGGGCACCTACGAGCAGTACTTC. This chain connects TRBV29-1 to TRBJ2-7; D is possibly TRBD1 (6 bases). Trimming left V 4 bases short and J 2 bases short, with 9 bases between. Germline CDR1 and CDR2: SQVTM and ANQGSEA. The CDR3 length is 12 residues.

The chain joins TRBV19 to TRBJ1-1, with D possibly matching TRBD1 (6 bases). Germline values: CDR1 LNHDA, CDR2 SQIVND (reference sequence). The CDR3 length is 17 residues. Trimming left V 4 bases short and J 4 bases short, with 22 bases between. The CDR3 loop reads CASSTSPSQGFGTEAFF. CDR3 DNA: TGTGCCAGTAGTACTAGTCCCTCCCAGGGGTTCGGCACTGAAGCTTTCTTT.

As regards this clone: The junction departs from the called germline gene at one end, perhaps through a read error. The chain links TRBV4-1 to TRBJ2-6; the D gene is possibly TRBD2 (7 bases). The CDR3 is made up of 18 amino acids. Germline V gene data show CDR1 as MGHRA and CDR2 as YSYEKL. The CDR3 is CASSVGSWEMGGANVLTF. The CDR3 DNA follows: TGCGCCAGCAGCGTCGGAAGCTGGGAAATGGGGGGGGCCAACGTCCTGACCTTC.

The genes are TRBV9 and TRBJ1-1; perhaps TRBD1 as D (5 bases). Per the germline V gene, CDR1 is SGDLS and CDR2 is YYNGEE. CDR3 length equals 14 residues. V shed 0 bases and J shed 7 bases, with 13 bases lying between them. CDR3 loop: CASSVELGGNEAFF. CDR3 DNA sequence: TGTGCCAGCAGCGTAGAATTGGGGGGAAATGAAGCTTTCTTT.

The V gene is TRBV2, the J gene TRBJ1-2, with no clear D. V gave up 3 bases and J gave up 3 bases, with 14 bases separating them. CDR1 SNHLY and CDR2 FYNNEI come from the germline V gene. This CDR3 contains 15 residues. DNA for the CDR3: TGTGCCAGCAGTGAGGGGTTGGGGAGCTACTATGGCTACACCTTC. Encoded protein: CASSEGLGSYYGYTF.

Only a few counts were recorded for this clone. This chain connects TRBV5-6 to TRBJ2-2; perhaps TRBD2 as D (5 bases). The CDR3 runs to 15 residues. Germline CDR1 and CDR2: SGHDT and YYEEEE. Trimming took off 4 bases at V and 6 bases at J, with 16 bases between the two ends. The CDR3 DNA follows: TGTGCCAGCAGCCCCACGACCGGGAAGGCCGGGGAGCTGTTTTTT. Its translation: CASSPTTGKAGELFF.

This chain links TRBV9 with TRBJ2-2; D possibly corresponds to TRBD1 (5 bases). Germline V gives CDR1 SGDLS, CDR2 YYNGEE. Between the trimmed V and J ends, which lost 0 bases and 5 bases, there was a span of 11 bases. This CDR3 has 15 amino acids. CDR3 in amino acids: CASSVAVGATGELFF. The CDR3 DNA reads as TGTGCCAGCAGCGTAGCGGTAGGGGCTACCGGGGAGCTGTTTTTT. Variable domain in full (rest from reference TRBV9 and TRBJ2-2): DSGVTQTPKHLITATGQRVTLRCSPRSGDLSVYWYQQSLDQGLQFLIQYYNGEERAKGNILERFSAQQFPDLHSELNLSSLELGDSALYFCASSVAVGATGELFFGEGSRLTVL.

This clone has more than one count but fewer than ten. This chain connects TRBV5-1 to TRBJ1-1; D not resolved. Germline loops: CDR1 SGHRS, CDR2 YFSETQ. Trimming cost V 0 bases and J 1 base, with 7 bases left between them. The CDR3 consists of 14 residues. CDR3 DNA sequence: TGCGCCAGCAGCTTGGGGCCGTCGAACACTGAAGCTTTCTTT. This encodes CASSLGPSNTEAFF.

CDR3 coding DNA: TGCAGCGTTGATCTTGGGGCTGCAGAGACCCAGTACTTC. It yields the protein CSVDLGAAETQYF. The V gene is TRBV29-1, the J gene TRBJ2-5; maybe TRBD1 (5 bases). The V and J ends lost 3 bases and 4 bases respectively, with 12 bases between them. The CDR3 loop spans 13 amino acids. Germline assignment: CDR1 SQVTM and CDR2 ANQGSEA. Complete variable domain (other parts from reference TRBV29-1 and TRBJ2-5): SAVISQKPSRDICQRGTSLTIQCQVDSQVTMMFWYRQQPGQSLTLIATANQGSEATYESGFVIDKFPISRPNLTFSTLTVSNMSPEDSSIYLCSVDLGAAETQYFGPGTRLLVL.

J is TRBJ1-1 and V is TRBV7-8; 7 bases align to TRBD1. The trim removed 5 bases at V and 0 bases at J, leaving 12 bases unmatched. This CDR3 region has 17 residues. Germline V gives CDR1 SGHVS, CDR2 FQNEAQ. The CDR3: CASSTGTENIMNTEAFF. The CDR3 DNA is TGTGCCAGCAGCACCGGGACAGAGAATATCATGAACACTGAAGCTTTCTTT.

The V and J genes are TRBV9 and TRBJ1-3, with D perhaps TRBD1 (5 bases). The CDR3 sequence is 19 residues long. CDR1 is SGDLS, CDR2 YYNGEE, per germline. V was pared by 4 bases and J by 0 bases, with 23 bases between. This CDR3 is CASSKNSPQGPISGNTIYF. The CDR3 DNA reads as TGTGCCAGCAGCAAAAATAGCCCCCAGGGTCCGATCTCTGGAAACACCATATATTTT.

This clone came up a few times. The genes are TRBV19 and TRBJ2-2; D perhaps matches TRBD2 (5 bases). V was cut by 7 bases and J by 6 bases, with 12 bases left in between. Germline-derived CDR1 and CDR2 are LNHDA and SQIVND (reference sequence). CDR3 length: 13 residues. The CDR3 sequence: CASTPRVPGELFF. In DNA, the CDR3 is TGTGCCAGTACCCCGAGGGTCCCCGGGGAGCTGTTTTTT.

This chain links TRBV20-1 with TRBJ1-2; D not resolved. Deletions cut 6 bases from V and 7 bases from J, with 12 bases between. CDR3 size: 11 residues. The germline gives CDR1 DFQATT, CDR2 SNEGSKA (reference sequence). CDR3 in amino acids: CSALENGGYTF. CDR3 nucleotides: TGCAGTGCCCTCGAGAATGGTGGCTACACCTTC.

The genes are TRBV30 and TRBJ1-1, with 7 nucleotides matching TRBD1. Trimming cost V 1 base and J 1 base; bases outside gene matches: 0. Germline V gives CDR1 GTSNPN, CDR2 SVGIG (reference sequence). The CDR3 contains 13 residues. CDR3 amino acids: CAWSGTGNTEAFF. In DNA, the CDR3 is TGTGCCTGGAGTGGGACAGGGAACACTGAAGCTTTCTTT.

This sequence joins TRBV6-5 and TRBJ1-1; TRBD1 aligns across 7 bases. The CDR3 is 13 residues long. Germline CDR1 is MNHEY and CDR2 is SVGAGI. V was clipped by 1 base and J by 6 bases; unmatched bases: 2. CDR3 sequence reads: CASSYFGQAEAFF. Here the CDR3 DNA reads TGTGCCAGCAGTTACTTTGGACAGGCTGAAGCTTTCTTT.

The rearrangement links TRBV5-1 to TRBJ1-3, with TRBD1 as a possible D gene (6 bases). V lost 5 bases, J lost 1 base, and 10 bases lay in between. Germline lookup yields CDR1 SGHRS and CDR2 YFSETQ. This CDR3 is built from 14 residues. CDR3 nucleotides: TGCGCCAGCAGAACAGGGTCATCTGGAAACACCATATATTTT. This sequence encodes CASRTGSSGNTIYF.

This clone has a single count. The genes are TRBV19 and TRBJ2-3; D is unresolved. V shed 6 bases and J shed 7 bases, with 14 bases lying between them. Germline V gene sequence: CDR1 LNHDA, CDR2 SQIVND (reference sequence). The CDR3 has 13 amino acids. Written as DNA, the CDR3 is TGTGCCAGTAGCCCAAGTGGGCTTCATACGCAGTATTTT. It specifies CASSPSGLHTQYF.

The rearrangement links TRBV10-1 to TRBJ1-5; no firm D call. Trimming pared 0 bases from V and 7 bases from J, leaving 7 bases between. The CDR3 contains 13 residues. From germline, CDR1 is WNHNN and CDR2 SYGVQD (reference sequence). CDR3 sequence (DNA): TGCGCCAGCAGTGAGTCTCCAGGACAGCCCCAGCATTTT. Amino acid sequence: CASSESPGQPQHF.

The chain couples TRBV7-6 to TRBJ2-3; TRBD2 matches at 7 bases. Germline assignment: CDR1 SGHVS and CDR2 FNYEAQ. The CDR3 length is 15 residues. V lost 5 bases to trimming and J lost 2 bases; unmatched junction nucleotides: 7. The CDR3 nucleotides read TGTGCCAGCAGCCGTCTAGCGGAGATCACAGATACGCAGTATTTT. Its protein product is CASSRLAEITDTQYF.

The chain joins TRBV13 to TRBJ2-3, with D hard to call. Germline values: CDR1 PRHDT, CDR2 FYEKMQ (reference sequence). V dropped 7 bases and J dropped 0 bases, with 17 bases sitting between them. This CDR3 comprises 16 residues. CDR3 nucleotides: TGTGCCAGCACGCCCTCAGATTCCCTGAGCACAGATACGCAGTATTTT. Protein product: CASTPSDSLSTDTQYF.

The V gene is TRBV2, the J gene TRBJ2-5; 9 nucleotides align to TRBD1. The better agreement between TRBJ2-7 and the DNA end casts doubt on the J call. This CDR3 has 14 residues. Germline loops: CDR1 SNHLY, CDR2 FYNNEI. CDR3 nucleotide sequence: TGTGCCAGCAGTGTCGGACAGGGGTTCGACGAGCAGTACTTC. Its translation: CASSVGQGFDEQYF.